The 25 T cell receptor beta chains in this list originate from one sample, sequenced in a study of blood T cell repertoires in COVID-19. The repertoire was sequenced with immunoSEQ multiplex PCR; TCRdb's copy has only in-frame clones and lacks some. This sample has 45,000 to 70,000 clones; roughly 82% occur once, and the top ten carry about 20%. The specimen was peripheral blood. The receptors originated from a woman aged 55-70 years with acute or convalescent COVID-19.

The rearrangement joins TRBV6-5 to TRBJ2-1; maybe TRBD1 (6 bases). The germline gives CDR1 MNHEY, CDR2 SVGAGI. The CDR3 consists of 13 residues. Trimming took off 6 bases at V and 2 bases at J, with 8 bases between the two ends. The CDR3 region is CASSRTAYNEQFF. The CDR3, as DNA: TGTGCCAGCAGCAGGACAGCCTACAATGAGCAGTTCTTC.

This clone came up a few times. This chain connects TRBV6-2 or TRBV6-3 to TRBJ2-2; D unclear. The CDR3 loop spans 14 amino acids. Germline V gene data show CDR1 as MNHEY and CDR2 as SVGEGT. The V end was cut by 6 bases, the J end by 7 bases, with 15 bases between. In nucleotides, the CDR3 is TGTGCCAGCAGCTCCAAAATGGCCGTCGGGGAGCTGTTTTTT. Translating gives CASSSKMAVGELFF.

The chain employs TRBV6-5 and TRBJ2-2, with a tentative D call TRBD1 (5 bases). The CDR3 covers 14 residues. Germline CDR1 is MNHEY and CDR2 is SVGAGI. V lost 7 bases and J 7 bases, leaving 16 bases between the germline ends. CDR3 in DNA: TGTGCCAGCAATCTAAAGGGGCGAGACGGGGAGCTGTTTTTT. Its protein is CASNLKGRDGELFF.

This chain joins TRBV30 and TRBJ1-5; a possible D gene is TRBD1 (5 bases). Germline V gene lookup returns CDR1 GTSNPN and CDR2 SVGIG (reference sequence). The CDR3 spans 13 residues. The V end lost 1 base, the J end lost 3 bases, and 7 bases lay between the germline ends. This CDR3 reads CAWSGGDNQPQHF. CDR3 coding DNA: TGTGCCTGGAGTGGGGGGGACAATCAGCCCCAGCATTTT.

This clone was counted a few times. The chain links TRBV30 to TRBJ1-1; possibly TRBD1 for D (6 bases). V was clipped by 1 base and J by 6 bases, with 12 bases between them. This CDR3 is built from 13 residues. Germline values: CDR1 GTSNPN, CDR2 SVGIG (reference sequence). CDR3 amino acids: CAWSGQDWAEAFF. In DNA, the CDR3 is TGTGCCTGGAGTGGACAGGACTGGGCTGAAGCTTTCTTT.

V usage is TRBV7-9 and J usage is TRBJ2-7; D may be TRBD1 (5 bases). The CDR3 is 13 amino acids. V lost 6 bases to trimming and J lost 3 bases, with 12 bases between them. In germline, CDR1 is SEHNR, CDR2 FQNEAQ (reference sequence). This CDR3 reads CASSPLDSYEQYF. As DNA, the CDR3 is TGTGCCAGCAGTCCGCTCGACAGCTACGAGCAGTACTTC.

This clone was detected a few times. The rearrangement uses TRBV6-2 or TRBV6-3 and TRBJ1-2; 7 bases line up with TRBD1. The CDR3 is 13 residues long. With 0 bases clipped from V and 7 bases from J, the junction kept 2 bases outside the gene matches. Germline V gene data show CDR1 as MNHEY and CDR2 as SVGEGT. CDR3 in amino acids: CASSYSTGIGYTF. CDR3 nucleotide sequence: TGTGCCAGCAGTTACTCGACAGGGATTGGCTACACCTTC.

The chain joins TRBV5-1 to TRBJ1-3; no clear D gene. Per germline, CDR1 SGHRS and CDR2 YFSETQ. This CDR3 is 15 amino acids long. The V end lost 0 bases, the J end lost 0 bases, and 7 bases lay between the germline ends. As DNA, the CDR3 is TGCGCCAGCAGCTTGGCCCACACCTCTGGAAACACCATATATTTT. It translates to CASSLAHTSGNTIYF.

J is TRBJ1-4 and V is TRBV5-7; 10 positions match TRBD1. TRBV5-7 is designated an ORF whose function remains uncertain. The CDR3 spans 15 residues. Trimming took 3 bases from V and 3 from J; bases not matched to a gene: 2. As DNA, the CDR3 is TGTGCCAGCAGCTGCGGGACAGGGGCTAATGAAAAACTGTTTTTT. Translating it yields CASSCGTGANEKLFF.

The V gene is TRBV6-2 or TRBV6-3, the J gene TRBJ1-5; 11 nucleotides agree with TRBD1. Trimming removed 4 bases from V and 2 bases from J; junction bases left unmatched: 4. Germline-derived CDR1 and CDR2 are MNHEY and SVGEGT. This CDR3 is 16 amino acids long. The CDR3, as DNA: TGTGCCAGCAGTTGGACAGGGGGCCGTGGCAATCAGCCCCAGCATTTT. Protein sequence: CASSWTGGRGNQPQHF.

The rearrangement uses TRBV10-2 and TRBJ1-1, with D tentatively TRBD1 (6 bases). The CDR3 is 14 residues long. The germline CDR1 and CDR2 sequences are WSHSY and SAAADI. Trimming removed 6 bases from V and 3 bases from J, with 14 bases in between. CDR3 amino acids: CASRGRGGDTEAFF. Written as DNA, the CDR3 is TGCGCCAGCAGAGGGAGGGGGGGAGACACTGAAGCTTTCTTT.

DNA of the CDR3: TGTGCCAGCAGCTTAGGAGACAGGGAGAAGGAAAAACTGTTTTTT. Translated: CASSLGDREKEKLFF. J is TRBJ1-4 and V is TRBV7-9; 7 bases are shared with TRBD1. J gave up 8 bases and V 1 base, and 7 bases lay outside the gene matches. This CDR3 is built from 15 residues. Germline V gene sequence: CDR1 SEHNR, CDR2 FQNEAQ (reference sequence).

The V call is TRBV5-1, the J call TRBJ1-4; 10 bases map to TRBD1. V shed 0 bases and J 8 bases; nucleotides not matched to a gene: 1. The CDR3 sequence is 14 residues long. Germline CDR1 reads SGHRS; CDR2 reads YFSETQ. This chain's CDR3 is CASSLGTGGEKLFF. In DNA form, the CDR3 reads TGCGCCAGCAGCTTGGGGACAGGGGGGGAAAAACTGTTTTTT.

The rearrangement links TRBV7-8 to TRBJ1-1; 10 bases are shared with TRBD1. V gave up 4 bases and J gave up 4 bases; unmatched junction bases: 9. The length of the CDR3 is 16 residues. The V gene's germline CDR1 is SGHVS and CDR2 FQNEAQ. For the CDR3, the DNA is TGTGCCAGCAGCTCAGACCGGGACAGGGGAAGCACTGAAGCTTTCTTT. Protein product: CASSSDRDRGSTEAFF.

The CDR3, as DNA: TGTGCCAGCCGACAGTCCTACGAGCAGTACTTC. Its translation: CASRQSYEQYF. The chain recombines TRBV18 with TRBJ2-7; the D gene is possibly TRBD1 (5 bases). V lost 8 bases and J 1 base, leaving 6 bases between the germline ends. The germline gives CDR1 KGHSH, CDR2 LQKENI. The CDR3 runs 11 residues.

The table lists this clone with a count of one. The chain joins TRBV15 to TRBJ1-2, with 9 bases lining up with TRBD1. The CDR3 sequence is 15 residues long. J was trimmed by 7 bases and V by 4 bases; bases with no gene match: 10. Germline CDR1 reads LNHNV; CDR2 reads YYDKDF (reference sequence). The DNA for the CDR3 is TGTGCCACCAGCACTGGATACCGGGACAGGGTTGGCTACACCTTC. Translation: CATSTGYRDRVGYTF.

The V gene is TRBV5-4, the J gene TRBJ2-5; 13 positions match TRBD2. CDR3 length: 15 residues. V shed 5 bases, J shed 5 bases, and the junction held 6 bases outside the gene matches. Germline-derived CDR1 and CDR2 are SGHNT and YYREEE (reference sequence). CDR3 protein: CASRPGLAGVETQYF. CDR3 DNA sequence: TGTGCCAGCAGGCCTGGACTAGCGGGGGTTGAGACCCAGTACTTC. The complete variable domain, with remaining parts taken from reference TRBV5-4 and TRBJ2-5, reads ETGVTQSPTHLIKTRGQQVTLRCSSQSGHNTVSWYQQALGQGPQFIFQYYREEENGRGNFPPRFSGLQFPNYSSELNVNALELDDSALYLCASRPGLAGVETQYFGPGTRLLVL.

This clone was counted only a few times. The V and J genes are TRBV14 and TRBJ1-4; a possible D gene is TRBD1 (6 bases). V dropped 0 bases and J dropped 8 bases, with 16 bases sitting between them. The V gene's germline CDR1 is SGHDN and CDR2 FVKESK. The CDR3 spans 16 residues. Here the CDR3 reads CASSQDLGGLGEKLFF. The CDR3 nucleotides are TGTGCCAGCAGCCAAGATCTAGGGGGTCTCGGCGAAAAACTGTTTTTT.

The chain couples TRBV10-2 to TRBJ1-1; 7 bases agree with TRBD1. The germline CDR1 and CDR2 sequences are WSHSY and SAAADI. The CDR3 consists of 14 residues. The V segment lost 8 bases and the J segment 3 bases; nucleotides outside the gene matches: 9. The CDR3 spells CASLRGTEDTEAFF. In DNA form, the CDR3 reads TGCGCCAGCCTTAGGGGGACAGAGGACACTGAAGCTTTCTTT.

V gene TRBV5-6 combines with J gene TRBJ2-7; 11 positions match TRBD1. The CDR3 loop spans 16 amino acids. V lost 3 bases, J lost 2 bases, and 7 bases stayed unmatched. Looked up from germline, CDR1 is SGHDT and CDR2 is YYEEEE. The DNA for the CDR3 is TGTGCCAGCAGCTCGGGACAGGGGGGTATGGCCTACGAGCAGTACTTC. Its protein is CASSSGQGGMAYEQYF.

The rearrangement uses TRBV30 and TRBJ2-3; D may be TRBD2 (6 bases). Germline CDR1 GTSNPN, CDR2 SVGIG (reference sequence). This CDR3 region has 16 residues. Trimming pared 0 bases from V and 2 bases from J, leaving 15 bases between. CDR3 amino acids: CAWSVLATSSTDTQYF. In DNA, the CDR3 is TGTGCCTGGAGTGTACTCGCAACTAGCTCCACAGATACGCAGTATTTT.

This rearrangement joins TRBV30 to TRBJ1-2, with D tentatively TRBD1 (6 bases). In germline, CDR1 is GTSNPN, CDR2 SVGIG (reference sequence). This CDR3 comprises 15 residues. Trimming pared 0 bases from V and 4 bases from J, leaving 15 bases between. This CDR3 reads CAWSVPLGHRYGYTF. CDR3 nucleotide sequence: TGTGCCTGGAGTGTACCCCTGGGACACCGCTATGGCTACACCTTC.

The chain is built from TRBV7-8 and TRBJ1-1; D unresolved. The CDR3 totals 13 residues. V shed 1 base and J shed 5 bases, with 8 bases lying between them. Germline CDR1 reads SGHVS; CDR2 reads FQNEAQ. CDR3 sequence (DNA): TGTGCCAGCAGCTTAGACCCCGGGACTGAAGCTTTCTTT. It yields the protein CASSLDPGTEAFF. Drawing the rest from reference TRBV7-8 and TRBJ1-1, the complete variable domain is GAGVSQSPRYKVAKRGQDVALRCDPISGHVSLFWYQQALGQGPEFLTYFQNEAQLDKSGLPSDRFFAERPEGSVSTLKIQRTQQEDSAVYLCASSLDPGTEAFFGQGTRLTVV.

The chain is built from TRBV6-4 and TRBJ2-7; 14 bases align to TRBD2. Germline loops: CDR1 MRHNA, CDR2 SNTAGT. CDR3 length equals 16 residues. Germline trimming cut 3 bases from V and 4 bases from J; bases unmatched to any gene: 5. DNA of the CDR3: TGTGCCAGCAGTGAATCGGGGACTAGCGGGGGATACGAGCAGTACTTC. Encoded protein: CASSESGTSGGYEQYF.

This rearrangement joins TRBV27 to TRBJ1-5; 10 bases are shared with TRBD1. CDR1 MNHEY and CDR2 SMNVEV come from the germline V gene (reference sequence). This CDR3 spans 13 amino acids. J lost 5 bases, V lost 8 bases, and 3 bases had no gene match. The CDR3 DNA follows: TGTGCCAGCGGGACAGGGGAGGATCAGCCCCAGCATTTT. Amino acids: CASGTGEDQPQHF.